This T cell receptor beta chain was documented in a study of OX40 agonist ivuxolimab in advanced cancers. Turning to the study itself: Ivuxolimab, an antibody acting as an agonist of OX40 (CD134), was used to treat patients. Patient treatment consisted of intravenous ivuxolimab administration every 2 weeks at 0.01 to 10 mg/kg. General study results and limits: In the expanded peripheral T cells, antigen specificity was never determined. Low levels of normalized T-cell clonal expansion also appeared in some nonresponders.

Profiling relied on immunoSEQ multiplex PCR, and the TCRdb table lists in-frame clones only, not all of them. The data show roughly 76,000 clones, with approximately 85% seen just once and less than 6% held by the top ten. Comment on this clone: Its target is unknown.

V was pared by 4 bases and J by 0 bases, with 13 bases between. Per the germline V gene, CDR1 is MNHEY and CDR2 is SVGAGI. This CDR3 spans 15 amino acids. The chain is built from TRBV6-5 and TRBJ2-7, with a weak D call TRBD2 (5 bases). Material: CD4+ or CD8+ T cells sorted from blood, obtained in a trial of the OX40 agonist ivuxolimab. This sequence was found in an adult with an advanced solid tumor such as melanoma, head and neck, liver or kidney cancer. As DNA, the CDR3 is TGTGCCAGCAGTTTTTCCTCGGGGAGCTCCTACGAGCAGTACTTC. Translation gives CASSFSSGSSYEQYF.